One sample yielded the 10 T cell receptor beta chains listed below, sequenced in a study of CD8+CD57+ T cells in acquired aplastic anemia. Profiling that covered TCR beta VDJ and CDR3 relied on genomic DNA as its template. TCRdb reprocessed the reads via MiXCR and lists one record per CDR3 protein. Among 400,000 to 500,000 distinct CDR3 sequences listed, 65% to 80% were seen once. Sequenced: sorted CD4+, CD8+, or CD8+CD57+ T cells (not recorded which) from PBMCs. The receptors were sampled from a human donor in good health, serving as a control.

The CDR3 region is CASSVAAPGVTGGYTF. The CDR3 region has the DNA TGCGCCAGCAGCGTAGCGGCACCGGGGGTGACGGGGGGCTACACCTTC. The chain recombines TRBV5-1 with TRBJ1-2, with D tentatively TRBD1 (5 bases). The CDR3 runs to 16 residues. Germline CDR1 is SGHRS and CDR2 is YFSETQ. Deletions cut 4 bases from V and 8 bases from J, with 24 bases between.

The chain carries TRBV20-1 and TRBJ2-5, with a tentative D call TRBD2 (6 bases). The CDR3 spans 13 residues. The germline V gene encodes CDR1 DFQATT and CDR2 SNEGSKA (reference sequence). V gave up 5 bases and J gave up 5 bases, with 15 bases separating them. CDR3 region: CSARRDLKETQYF. The CDR3 region has the DNA TGCAGTGCTCGGAGGGACCTGAAGGAGACCCAGTACTTC.

Concerning this clonotype itself: The junction departs from germline at one end; a sequencing error may be responsible. This sequence joins TRBV6-1 and TRBJ1-1, with D perhaps TRBD1 (6 bases). CDR1 and CDR2 (germline): MNHNS, SASEGT. The CDR3 covers 14 residues. CDR3 region: CASSPEGGNNDASF. The CDR3, as DNA: TGTGCCAGCAGTCCTGAAGGGGGGAACAATGACGCTTCCTTC.

This chain links TRBV10-3 with TRBJ1-1, with D maybe TRBD1 (6 bases). Germline V lookup: CDR1 ENHRY, CDR2 SYGVKD. Trimming pared 0 bases from V and 5 bases from J, leaving 10 bases between. The length of the CDR3 is 14 residues. In nucleotides, the CDR3 is TGTGCCATCAGTGAGTCGAGGGGGTGGACTGAAGCTTTCTTT. It yields the protein CAISESRGWTEAFF.

Concerning this clonotype itself: One end of the junction varies from germline; a read error may be responsible. V gene TRBV7-8 combines with J gene TRBJ2-3; D unresolved. CDR1 is SGHVS and CDR2 is FQNEAQ in the germline V gene. This CDR3 is 14 amino acids long. This CDR3 is CASSFGPGDTIYFF. The CDR3 DNA reads TGTGCCAGCAGCTTTGGACCTGGAGACACCATATATTTTTTT. The variable domain in full, completed from reference TRBV7-8 and TRBJ2-3, reads GAGVSQSPRYKVAKRGQDVALRCDPISGHVSLFWYQQALGQGPEFLTYFQNEAQLDKSGLPSDRFFAERPEGSVSTLKIQRTQQEDSAVYLCASSFGPGDTIYFFGPGTRLTVL.

Comment on this clonotype: One end of the junction varies from germline; a read error may be responsible. V and J are TRBV7-2 and TRBJ2-1; D unresolved. The CDR3 is made up of 13 amino acids. CDR1 and CDR2 from the germline V gene are SGHTA and FQGNSA. CDR3 nucleotides: TGTGGCAGCAGCTTGTCCATGGGTAATGAGCAGTTCTTC. Translation gives CGSSLSMGNEQFF.

The chain employs TRBV6-1 and TRBJ1-1; no firm D call. The CDR3 is made up of 13 amino acids. From germline, CDR1 is MNHNS and CDR2 SASEGT. Deletions cut 6 bases from V and 11 bases from J, with 19 bases between. Here the CDR3 DNA reads TGTGCCAGCAGCCCCGTGCAGTCCCGGTCGGCTTTCTTT. This sequence encodes CASSPVQSRSAFF.

This clonotype appeared a few times. Since a much larger clone is just one base distant, this may be a read error. The conserved phenylalanine or tryptophan is not found at the CDR3 terminus, so this likely reflects a read error. The rearrangement uses TRBV6-5 and TRBJ1-6; 8 bases align to TRBD1. With 4 bases clipped from V and 15 bases from J, the junction kept 5 bases outside the gene matches. The CDR3 contains 12 residues. Germline V gene lookup returns CDR1 MNHEY and CDR2 SVGAGI. Here the CDR3 reads CASSFRQGNLHL. The CDR3 DNA is TGTGCCAGCAGTTTCCGACAGGGGAACCTCCACTTG.

The chain uses TRBV24-1 and TRBJ2-1; D uncertain. From germline, CDR1 is KGHDR and CDR2 SFDVKD. This CDR3 is 14 amino acids long. V was pared by 6 bases and J by 7 bases, with 15 bases between. CDR3 residues: CATSHVPRQNEQFF. In nucleotides, the CDR3 is TGTGCCACCAGTCACGTACCCAGGCAGAATGAGCAGTTCTTC.

This clonotype was seen only once. A clone one base away is much larger, so this may be a read error. This chain connects TRBV12-5 to TRBJ1-1; D gene unclear. Germline lookup yields CDR1 LGHNT and CDR2 FRNRAP. V lost 6 bases and J 2 bases, leaving 13 bases between the germline ends. This CDR3 comprises 14 residues. Here the CDR3 reads CASGSPGLNTEAFF. CDR3 nucleotide sequence: TGTGCTAGTGGAAGTCCCGGGCTCAACACTGAAGCTTTCTTT.